This note documents a single T cell receptor beta chain sequence. The antigen is undetermined. Noted time point: recipient sample about 28 days before transplant, after cytoreduction. The CDR3 spans 15 residues. CDR1 and CDR2 from the germline V gene are MNHEY and SVGAGI. V trimming: 2 bases; J trimming: 0 bases; junction bases outside the gene matches: 4. The repertoire was sequenced with immunoSEQ multiplex PCR; TCRdb's copy has only in-frame clones and lacks some. There are some 26,000 clones in the sample; roughly 84% occur only once, and about 1.7% lies in the top ten. This specimen comes from a study of T cell clonotyping in hematopoietic cell transplantation. Findings and limits, study-wide: Cells were unsorted, so CD4 and CD8 contributions were not separated. Recipient TCR diversity dropped after transplant; expanded clonotypes rose from day 30 to 180.

The V and J genes are TRBV6-5 and TRBJ2-7; TRBD2 agrees at 7 bases. This receptor was taken from a middle-aged man with acute myeloid leukemia. Some clones in this sample may be carry-over from other donors' samples. The material sequenced was peripheral blood mononuclear cells, taken before stem cell transplant. The CDR3, as DNA: TGTGCCAGCAGTTACACACTAGCGTCCTCCTACGAGCAGTACTTC. Protein: CASSYTLASSYEQYF.